This record covers a single T cell receptor (beta chain). The antigen remains undetermined. Germline CDR1 and CDR2: MDHEN and SYDVKM. The CDR3 covers 15 residues. Trimming cost V 7 bases and J 5 bases; bases outside gene matches: 11. Clones were sequenced by immunoSEQ multiplex PCR, and TCRdb holds only the in-frame ones, with some missing. Among approximately 68,000 clones listed, 80% to 85% were seen once. This entry comes from a study of OX40 agonist ivuxolimab in advanced cancers. Study context: It was ivuxolimab, an agonistic anti-OX40 (CD134) antibody, that patients were treated with. Therapy given before enrollment (anti-PD-1, anti-PD-L1 or anti-CTLA-4) was allowed, and around 41% had some. Study-wide results and limits: Clonal expansion was among the lowest in partial responders at 0.1-3.0 mg/kg, especially CD8+.

The receptor was derived from an adult with an advanced solid tumor such as melanoma, head and neck, liver or kidney cancer. This sample comprised CD4+ or CD8+ T cells sorted from blood, obtained in a trial of the OX40 agonist ivuxolimab. The rearrangement uses TRBV28 and TRBJ2-7; 10 bases are shared with TRBD2. This CDR3 is CASNINSGGRHEQYF. The CDR3 DNA reads as TGTGCCAGCAATATTAATAGCGGGGGGCGACACGAGCAGTACTTC.